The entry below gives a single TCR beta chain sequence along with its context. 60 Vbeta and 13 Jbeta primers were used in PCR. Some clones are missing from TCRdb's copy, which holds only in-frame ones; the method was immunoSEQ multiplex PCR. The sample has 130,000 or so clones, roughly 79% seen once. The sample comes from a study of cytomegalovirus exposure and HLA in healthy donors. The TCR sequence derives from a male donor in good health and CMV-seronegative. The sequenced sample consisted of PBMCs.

In DNA, the CDR3 is TGTGCCTGGAGTAGTCGGGGGGTTCTAAAAGATACGCAGTATTTT. It is translated as CAWSSRGVLKDTQYF. The rearrangement uses TRBV30 and TRBJ2-3; 7 nucleotides match TRBD2. V lost 2 bases and J lost 5; bases outside the gene matches: 10. Germline assignment: CDR1 GTSNPN and CDR2 SVGIG (reference sequence). The CDR3 covers 15 residues.